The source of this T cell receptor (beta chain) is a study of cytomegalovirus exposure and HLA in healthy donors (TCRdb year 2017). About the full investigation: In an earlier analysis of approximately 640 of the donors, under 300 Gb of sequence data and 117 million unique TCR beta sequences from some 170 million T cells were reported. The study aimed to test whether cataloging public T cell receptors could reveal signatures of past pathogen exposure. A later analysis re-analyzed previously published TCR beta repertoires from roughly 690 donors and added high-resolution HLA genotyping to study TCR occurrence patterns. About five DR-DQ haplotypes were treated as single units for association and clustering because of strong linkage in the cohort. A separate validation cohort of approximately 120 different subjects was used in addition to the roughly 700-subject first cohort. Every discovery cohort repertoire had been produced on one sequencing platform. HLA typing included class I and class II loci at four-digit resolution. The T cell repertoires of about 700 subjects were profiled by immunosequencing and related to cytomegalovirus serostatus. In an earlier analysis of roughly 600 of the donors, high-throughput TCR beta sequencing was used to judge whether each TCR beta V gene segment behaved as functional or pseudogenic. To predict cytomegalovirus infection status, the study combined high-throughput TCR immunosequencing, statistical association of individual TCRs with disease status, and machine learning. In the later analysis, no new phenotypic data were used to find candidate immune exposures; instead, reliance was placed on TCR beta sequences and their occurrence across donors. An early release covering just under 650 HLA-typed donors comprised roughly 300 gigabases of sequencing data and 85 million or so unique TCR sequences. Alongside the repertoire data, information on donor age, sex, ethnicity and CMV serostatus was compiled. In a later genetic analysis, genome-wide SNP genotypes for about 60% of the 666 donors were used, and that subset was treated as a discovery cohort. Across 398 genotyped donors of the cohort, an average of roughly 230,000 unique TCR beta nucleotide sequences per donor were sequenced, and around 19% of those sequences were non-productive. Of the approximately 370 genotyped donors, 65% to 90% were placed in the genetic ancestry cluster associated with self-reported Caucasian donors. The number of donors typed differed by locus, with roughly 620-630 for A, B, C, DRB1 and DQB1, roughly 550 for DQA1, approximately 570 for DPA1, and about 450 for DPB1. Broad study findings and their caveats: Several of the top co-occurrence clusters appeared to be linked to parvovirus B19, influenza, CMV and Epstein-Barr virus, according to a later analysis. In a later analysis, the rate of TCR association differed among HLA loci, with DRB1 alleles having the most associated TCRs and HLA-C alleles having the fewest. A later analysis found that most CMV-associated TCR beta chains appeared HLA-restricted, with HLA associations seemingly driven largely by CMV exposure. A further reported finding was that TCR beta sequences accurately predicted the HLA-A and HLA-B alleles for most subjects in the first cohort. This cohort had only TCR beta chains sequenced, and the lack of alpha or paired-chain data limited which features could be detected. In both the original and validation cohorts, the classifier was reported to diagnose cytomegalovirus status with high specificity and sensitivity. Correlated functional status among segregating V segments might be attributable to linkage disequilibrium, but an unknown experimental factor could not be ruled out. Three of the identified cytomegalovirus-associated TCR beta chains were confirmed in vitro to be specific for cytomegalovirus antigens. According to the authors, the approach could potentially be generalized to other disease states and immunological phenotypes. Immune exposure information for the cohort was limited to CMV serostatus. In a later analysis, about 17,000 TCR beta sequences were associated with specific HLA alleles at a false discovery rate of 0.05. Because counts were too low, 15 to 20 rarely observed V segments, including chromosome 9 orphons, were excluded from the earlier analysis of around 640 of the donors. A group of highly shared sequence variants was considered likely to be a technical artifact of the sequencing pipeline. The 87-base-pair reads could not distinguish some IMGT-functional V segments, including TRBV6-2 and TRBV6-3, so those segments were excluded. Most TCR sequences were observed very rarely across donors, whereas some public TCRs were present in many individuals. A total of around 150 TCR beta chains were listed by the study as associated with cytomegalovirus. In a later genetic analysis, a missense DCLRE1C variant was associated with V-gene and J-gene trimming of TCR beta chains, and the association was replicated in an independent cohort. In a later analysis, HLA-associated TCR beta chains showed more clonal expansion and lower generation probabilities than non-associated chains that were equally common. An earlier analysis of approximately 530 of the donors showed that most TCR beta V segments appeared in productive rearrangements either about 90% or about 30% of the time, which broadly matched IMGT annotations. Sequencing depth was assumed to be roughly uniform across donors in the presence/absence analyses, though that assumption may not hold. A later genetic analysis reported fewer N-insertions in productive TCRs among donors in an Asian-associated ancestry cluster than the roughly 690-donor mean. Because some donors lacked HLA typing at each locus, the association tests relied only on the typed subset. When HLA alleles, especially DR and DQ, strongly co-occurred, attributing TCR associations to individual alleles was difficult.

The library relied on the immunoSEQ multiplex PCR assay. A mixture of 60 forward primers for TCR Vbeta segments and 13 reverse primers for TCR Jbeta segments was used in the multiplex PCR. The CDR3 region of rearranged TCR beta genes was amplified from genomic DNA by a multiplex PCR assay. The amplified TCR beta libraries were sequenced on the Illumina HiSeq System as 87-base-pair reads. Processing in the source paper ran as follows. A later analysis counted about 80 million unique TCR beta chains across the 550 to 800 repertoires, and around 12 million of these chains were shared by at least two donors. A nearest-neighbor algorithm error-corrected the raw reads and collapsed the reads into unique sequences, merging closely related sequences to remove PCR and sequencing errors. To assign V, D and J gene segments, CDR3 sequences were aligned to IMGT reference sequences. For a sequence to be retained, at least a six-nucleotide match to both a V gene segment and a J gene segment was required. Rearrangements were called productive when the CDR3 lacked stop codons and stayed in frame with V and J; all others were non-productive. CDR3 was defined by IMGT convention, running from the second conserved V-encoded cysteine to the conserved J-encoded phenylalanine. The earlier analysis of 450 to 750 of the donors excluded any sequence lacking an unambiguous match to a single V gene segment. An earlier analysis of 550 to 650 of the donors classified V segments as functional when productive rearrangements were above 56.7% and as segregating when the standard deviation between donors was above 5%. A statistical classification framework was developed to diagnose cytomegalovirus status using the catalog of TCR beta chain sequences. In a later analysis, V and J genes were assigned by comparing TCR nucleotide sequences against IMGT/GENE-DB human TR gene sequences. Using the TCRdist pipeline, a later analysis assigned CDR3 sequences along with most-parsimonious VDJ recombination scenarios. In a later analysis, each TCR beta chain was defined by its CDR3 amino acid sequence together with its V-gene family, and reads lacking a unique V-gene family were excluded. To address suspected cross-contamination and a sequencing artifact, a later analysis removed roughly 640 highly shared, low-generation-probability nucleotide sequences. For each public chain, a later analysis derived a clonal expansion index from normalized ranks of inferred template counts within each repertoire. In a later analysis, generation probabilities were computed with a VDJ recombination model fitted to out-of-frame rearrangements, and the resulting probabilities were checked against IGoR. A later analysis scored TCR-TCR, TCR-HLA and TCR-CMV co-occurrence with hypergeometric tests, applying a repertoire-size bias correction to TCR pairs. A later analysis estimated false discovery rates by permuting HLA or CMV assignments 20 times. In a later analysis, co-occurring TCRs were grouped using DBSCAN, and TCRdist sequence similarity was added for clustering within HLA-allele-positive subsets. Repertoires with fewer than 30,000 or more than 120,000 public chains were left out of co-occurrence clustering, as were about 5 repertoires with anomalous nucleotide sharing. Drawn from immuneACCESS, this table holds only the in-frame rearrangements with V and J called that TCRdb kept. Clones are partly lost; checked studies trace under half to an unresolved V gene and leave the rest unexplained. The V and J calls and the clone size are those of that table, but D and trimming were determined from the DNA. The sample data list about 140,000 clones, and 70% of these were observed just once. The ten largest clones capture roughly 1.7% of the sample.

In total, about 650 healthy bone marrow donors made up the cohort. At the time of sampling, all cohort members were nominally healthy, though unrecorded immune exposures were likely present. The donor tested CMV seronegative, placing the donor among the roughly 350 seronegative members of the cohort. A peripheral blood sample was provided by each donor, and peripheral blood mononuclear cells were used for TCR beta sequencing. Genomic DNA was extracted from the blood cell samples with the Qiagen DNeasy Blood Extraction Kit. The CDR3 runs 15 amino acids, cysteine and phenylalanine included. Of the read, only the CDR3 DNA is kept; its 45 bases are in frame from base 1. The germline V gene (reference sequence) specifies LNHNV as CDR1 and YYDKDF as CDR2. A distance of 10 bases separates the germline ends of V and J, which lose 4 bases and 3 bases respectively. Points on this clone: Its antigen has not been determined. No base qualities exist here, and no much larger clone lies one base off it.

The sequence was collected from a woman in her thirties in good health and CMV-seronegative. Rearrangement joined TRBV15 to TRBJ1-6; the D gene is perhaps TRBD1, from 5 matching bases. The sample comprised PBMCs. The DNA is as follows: TGTGCCACCAGCATTGGAGGGGTCTATAATTCACCCCTCCACTTT. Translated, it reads CATSIGGVYNSPLHF.